These 5 T cell receptor beta chains came from one sample sequenced in a study of technical replicates of blood from several donors. Profiled with immunoSEQ multiplex PCR; TCRdb holds only in-frame clones, not every one. There are approximately 65,000 clones in the sample; around 86% occur only once, and about 4.8% lies in the top ten. Sequencing was carried out using PBMCs. The receptors shown here come from a human donor in good health. Some clones in this sample may be carry-over from other donors' samples.

In its sample, this clone was seen once. V and J are TRBV6-5 and TRBJ1-2; 7 bases agree with TRBD1. The germline gives CDR1 MNHEY, CDR2 SVGAGI. This CDR3 is built from 14 residues. V lost 6 bases, J lost 4 bases, and 8 bases stayed unmatched. The DNA of the CDR3 is TGTGCCAGCAGCCGCGACAGGGAAGGCTATGGCTACACCTTC. It translates to CASSRDREGYGYTF.

The chain employs TRBV18 and TRBJ1-1, with a possible D match to TRBD1 (5 bases). The ends were cut back, 4 bases at V and 0 bases at J, with 12 bases in the middle. The CDR3 length is 15 residues. The germline V gene encodes CDR1 KGHSH and CDR2 LQKENI. CDR3 sequence (DNA): TGTGCCAGCTCACGTGACAGCGCCATGAACACTGAAGCTTTCTTT. Translated, it gives CASSRDSAMNTEAFF.

The rearrangement joins TRBV5-1 to TRBJ2-7; 12 nucleotides align to TRBD2. Germline V gene lookup returns CDR1 SGHRS and CDR2 YFSETQ. V lost 4 bases and J lost 2; bases outside the gene matches: 10. The CDR3 is 17 amino acids. CDR3 region: CASSGRTSGTLTYEQYF. CDR3 in DNA: TGCGCCAGCAGCGGGAGGACTAGCGGGACCTTAACCTACGAGCAGTACTTC.

This clone was recorded once. The rearrangement links TRBV5-1 to TRBJ2-7; maybe TRBD1 (6 bases). CDR1 is SGHRS, CDR2 YFSETQ, per germline. The CDR3 consists of 14 residues. V was pared by 2 bases and J by 2 bases, with 11 bases between. Here the CDR3 reads CASSFEGGTYEQYF. The CDR3 region has the DNA TGCGCCAGCAGCTTCGAAGGGGGAACCTACGAGCAGTACTTC.

The rearrangement joins TRBV10-3 to TRBJ2-3, with D possibly matching TRBD2 (6 bases). This CDR3 spans 13 amino acids. V was trimmed by 11 bases and J by 8 bases, leaving 20 bases between them. Germline CDR1 and CDR2: ENHRY and SYGVKD. CDR3 sequence: CASTSLSFGTQYF. The CDR3 DNA sequence: TGTGCCTCGACTAGTCTTTCTTTCGGTACGCAGTATTTT.